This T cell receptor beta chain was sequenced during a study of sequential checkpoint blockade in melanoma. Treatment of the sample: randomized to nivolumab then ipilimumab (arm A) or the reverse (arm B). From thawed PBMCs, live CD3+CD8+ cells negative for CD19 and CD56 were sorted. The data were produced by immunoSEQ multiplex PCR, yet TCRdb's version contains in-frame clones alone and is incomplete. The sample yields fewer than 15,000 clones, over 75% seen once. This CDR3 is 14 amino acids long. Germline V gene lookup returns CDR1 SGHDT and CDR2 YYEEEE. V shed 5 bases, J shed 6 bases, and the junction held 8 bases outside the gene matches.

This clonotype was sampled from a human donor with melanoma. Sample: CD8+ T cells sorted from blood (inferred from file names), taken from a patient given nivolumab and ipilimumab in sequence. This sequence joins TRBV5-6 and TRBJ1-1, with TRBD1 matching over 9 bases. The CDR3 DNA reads TGTGCCAGCAGAAGCGGACAGGGGTGGCCTGAAGCTTTCTTT. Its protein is CASRSGQGWPEAFF.